The present TCR beta chain was sequenced within a study of CD8+ T cells in alopecia areata (dated by TCRdb to the late 2010s). Notes on the research overall: The treated patients, all with moderate-to-severe alopecia areata, were enrolled in an open-label pilot trial of oral tofacitinib given at 5 to 10 mg twice daily. Tofacitinib was given for 6 to 18 months, followed by 6 months of follow-up off drug to assess delayed response and recurrence. The study used high-throughput TCRbeta sequencing to examine T cell clonal expansion in alopecia areata, in both the C3H/HeJ mouse model and human patients. Human TCRbeta sequencing covered scalp tissue and sorted CD4+ and CD8+ peripheral blood T cells from patchy and totalis/universalis alopecia areata patients and healthy controls. Biopsies were taken from tofacitinib-treated patients at baseline and at 4 and 24 weeks of treatment, and a later scalp biopsy was taken in several of the tofacitinib-treated patients. Clonality in the scalp was compared among normal scalp (n=4), patchy alopecia areata scalp (n=8), and alopecia totalis/universalis scalp (n=8). RNA was extracted with the PAXgene miRNA kit for fixed scalp, the miRNeasy kit for PBMCs, and the RNeasy kit for mouse skin. Amplification of TCRbeta CDR3 regions was done by immunoSEQ multiplex PCR using 35 Vbeta forward primers and 13 Jbeta reverse primers. Overall results and qualifications from the work: Compared with normal scalp, lesional scalp, particularly in alopecia totalis/universalis, had higher clonality and more expanded CD8+ clones, which suggests antigenic drive. Compared with mice, TCR sequences shared between patients were less clear, possibly partly because of HLA diversity across the patient population. Unlike mouse skin, where gammadelta T cells dominate, normal human skin contains resident alphabeta T cells that get sequenced too, which complicates analysis of the scalp TCR repertoire.

CDR1 and CDR2 are read off the germline V gene (reference sequence) as GTSNPN and SVGIG. Here V drops 2 bases and J drops 1 base, and the junction holds 4 bases not matched to any gene. The cysteine opens and the phenylalanine closes a CDR3 of 17 amino acids. Left in the record is the CDR3 DNA by itself, 51 bases read in frame from the first base. The time point label, as the study defines it: baseline before oral tofacitinib. Peripheral blood and lesional scalp punch biopsies were obtained from patients with alopecia areata. PBMCs were isolated by density centrifugation and stained for CD3, CD4 and CD8, and CD4+ and CD8+ T cells were sorted on a FACSAria. As regards this clone: It lacks a known antigen. The record has no base qualities; no much larger clone is one base away.

The library was made by the immunoSEQ multiplex PCR assay. To provide template for TCR sequencing, every sample had RNA extracted and reverse transcribed into cDNA. First-strand cDNA was synthesized with SuperScript III using a 2:1 mix of oligo-dT and random hexamers. Amplification bias was assessed with a synthetic immune receptor repertoire, and residual bias was removed computationally. The authors processed their data as follows. Raw reads were preprocessed to remove errors, and CDR3 was defined according to IMGT conventions as the region from the conserved cysteine to phenylalanine. To get clonality, Shannon entropy was normalized by log2 of the number of productive unique TCRs and the result was subtracted from 1. Scalp TCRbeta sequences were cross-referenced with sorted blood CD4 and CD8 repertoires so that the CD4 or CD8 identity of scalp clones could be inferred. TCRdb retrieved this table from immuneACCESS and kept in-frame rearrangements only. Not all clones are present; in checked studies, unresolved V genes account for under half, and no reason is known for the remainder. The V and J calls and clone size were taken over from that table, and D and trimming were inferred from the DNA. This sample has hundreds of thousands of clones in its table, and 57% of those were observed once. The leading ten clones occupy 0.45% of the sample.

This TCR derives from a human donor with alopecia areata. The chain employs TRBV30 and TRBJ2-1; TRBD2 aligns with 14 central bases. The sample consisted of CD4+ T cells sorted from blood, taken at week 0. The CDR3 protein: CAWSSRTSGGSYNEQFF. DNA sequence: TGTGCCTGGAGTTCCCGGACTAGCGGGGGGTCCTACAATGAGCAGTTCTTC.